This TCR beta chain was sequenced during a study of T cells in Graves' hyperthyroidism and ophthalmopathy (dated by TCRdb to between 2017 and 2020). As for the study more broadly: Peripheral blood samples were taken at initial diagnosis, before any treatment was given. To identify TCR V-J signatures that set the groups apart, the researchers used a discovery cohort of 90 to 100 patients, made up of roughly 40 with Graves' ophthalmopathy and 55 to 65 with stable Graves' hyperthyroidism. Whether ophthalmopathy could be predicted prospectively was tested in an independent validation cohort made up of 18 hyperthyroidism patients plus 17 patients who later progressed to ophthalmopathy. The 100 discovery patients were divided at random into training and test sets in a 7:3 ratio. In roughly six Graves' hyperthyroidism patients, the study also compared T-cell repertoires from thyroid tissue with T-cell repertoires from blood. After sampling, hyperthyroidism patients received methimazole starting at 30 mg daily, and ophthalmopathy patients received high-dose intravenous methylprednisolone. The paper describes TCR Vbeta CDR3 sequencing of fewer than 150 peripheral blood samples, made up of roughly 40 ophthalmopathy patients, roughly 75 hyperthyroidism patients and about 17 progressor patients.

The full study reports these points: In validation, the model predicted progression to ophthalmopathy with about 71% sensitivity and approximately 78% specificity, a median of 6.5 months before onset. Most expanded thyroid clonotypes (frequency above 0.001) were also detected in blood, suggesting blood repertoires may reflect thyroid immune responses. No statistical method was used to fix the sample size in advance, and group allocation was not hidden from the investigators. A 13 V-J signature model separated ophthalmopathy from stable hyperthyroidism, with approximately 87% sensitivity and roughly 81% specificity in cross-validation and 80%/75% in testing.

Ophthalmopathy patients had moderately to severely active disease, Clinical Activity Score of at least 3, NOSPECS grade of at least 4, and duration under 3 months. Any patient with an uncontrolled infection, another autoimmune disease, pregnancy or lactation was excluded. Diagnoses relied on clinical symptoms, serum thyroxine and TRAb, thyroid ultrasound and orbital computed tomography. PBMCs were separated from roughly 10 ml of fresh peripheral blood using Ficoll-Paque density gradient centrifugation. Total RNA was extracted with Trizol reagent, and quality was checked on an Agilent 2100 Bioanalyzer. TCR beta CDR3 regions were amplified from RNA transcripts. A first-round RT-PCR of the TCR CDR3 used the HTBI primer set with the Qiagen OneStep RT-PCR kit. Libraries were constructed in a second round of multiplex PCR, after which size selection and purification were carried out. Libraries were sequenced paired-end with 100 bp reads on an Illumina HiSeq2000. As for the authors' bioinformatics: SOAPnuke was used to process the raw data, throwing out any read that contained adapters or uncalled bases, had a mean Phred below 15, or lacked an exact constant-primer or identifier match. COPE v1.2.5 was used to merge the high-quality paired reads, and each unique nucleotide sequence was defined as a clonotype. MiTCR v1.1 was used to align clonotypes to the IMGT TRBV, TRBD and TRBJ reference segments. Only V-J combinations with frequency above 0.0001, covering 98% to 99.2% of repertoires, were analysed. A TCS score was defined as the ratio between F50 (clonal expansion) and ExV (chaos), using BLOSUM62-based TCRdist between CDR3 peptides within each V-J. Welch's t-statistics and random forest reduced just over 500 V-J features to 10 to 15, which were used in a naive Bayes classifier (R e1071). TCRdb's own reprocessing of the public reads used fastp at Q25 and MiXCR and kept productive beta chains. Rows matching on CDR3 protein sequence are summarized as one entry with the most common DNA and genes. The V and J calls come from TCRdb's annotation, not from the publication. The sample yields around 600,000 distinct CDR3 sequences; approximately 14% were counted once. Approximately 12% of the sample is held by the ten biggest clonotypes.

There are a few counts of this clonotype. Its binding antigen is unknown. Base qualities were left out, and no much larger clone turns up one base away. Clipping removes 6 bases from V and 9 bases from J, with 5 as the unmatched junction base count. The CDR3 runs 12 amino acids, cysteine and phenylalanine included. Only CDR3 DNA remains: 36 bases, in frame from the first base. CDR1 and CDR2 were assigned from the germline V gene (reference sequence) as LNHDA and SQIVND. The clonotype originates from a woman aged 45-65 years with Graves' ophthalmopathy. Sequences were obtained from blood. Rearrangement joined TRBV19 to TRBJ2-1, with 7 bases aligning to TRBD2. The nucleotide sequence is TGTGCCAGTAGGGGAGGGTTCGGTGAGCAGTTCTTC. It translates to CASRGGFGEQFF.